Reported below is one TCR beta chain. The antigen is undetermined. Germline trimming cut 7 bases from V and 1 base from J; bases unmatched to any gene: 7. Germline-derived CDR1 and CDR2 are MNHEY and SMNVEV (reference sequence). The CDR3 spans 17 residues. The data were obtained in a study of shared clonotypes between healthy human individuals. Overall study findings and caveats: An expected dependence of interdonor clonotype sharing on sequencing depth was noted. Apart from blood, nothing was sampled; tissue repertoires likely differ. Among non-shared clonotypes, generation probabilities were lower than among those shared by all four donors. Represented genetic and exposure-history diversity was restricted by having few donors.

Sequencing used immunoSEQ multiplex PCR; TCRdb keeps in-frame clones, though not all of them. The top ten clones hold around 0.15% of a sample with a few million clones, roughly 92% of them seen once. V gene TRBV27 combines with J gene TRBJ2-1; 13 bases line up with TRBD2. This TCR was recovered from a man in his late teens or twenties in good health. Material for sequencing was naive CD4+ T cells sorted from blood. Subset specified: CD45RA+ positively selected. CDR3 DNA: TGTGCCAGCACCAAACTAGCGGGAGGGCCTTCCTACAATGAGCAGTTCTTC. Amino acid sequence: CASTKLAGGPSYNEQFF.